The rows below give T cell receptor beta chains drawn from one sample of a study of blood T cell repertoires in COVID-19. Sequencing used immunoSEQ multiplex PCR; TCRdb keeps in-frame clones, though not all of them. This sample has approximately 4,900 clones, with around nine tenths found just once. The sample was peripheral blood. The source of these receptors is a human donor in a cohort sampled during active COVID-19. CDR3s include the opening cysteine and the closing phenylalanine or tryptophan. A D gene is named only where the DNA matches it firmly. Not every row has a clone size; where given, it reads once, few, many or a size class.

>TRBD1|.|TRBJ2-7|TRBV5-4
CASSLDPGQGVFSYEQYF
TGTGCCAGCAGCTTGGATCCGGGACAGGGGGTATTCAGCTACGAGCAGTACTTC
>.|.|TRBJ2-2|TRBV11-2
CASSPTLVSVNTGELFF
TGTGCCAGCAGCCCGACGTTGGTCAGCGTAAACACCGGGGAGCTGTTTTTT
>.|.|TRBJ1-4|TRBV28
CASSLSDNSEKLFF
TGTGCCAGCAGTTTATCCGACAACTCTGAAAAACTGTTTTTT
>TRBD1|.|TRBJ1-2|TRBV4-1
CASSQVGAQGAYGYTF
TGCGCCAGCAGCCAAGTGGGTGCACAGGGGGCTTATGGCTACACCTTT
>TRBD2|.|TRBJ2-1|TRBV6-2/TRBV6-3
CASSYGSGGIYNEQFF
TGTGCCAGCAGTTACGGTAGCGGGGGGATCTACAATGAGCAGTTCTTC
>.|.|TRBJ2-1|TRBV19
CASSIARANEQFF
TGTGCCAGTAGTATAGCCAGGGCCAATGAGCAGTTCTTC
>.|.|TRBJ1-2|TRBV20-1
CSASFPGLGGYTF
TGCAGTGCTAGTTTCCCAGGGCTGGGTGGCTACACCTTC
>TRBD1|.|TRBJ1-2|TRBV5-1
CASSPGTGIKGYTF
TGCGCCAGCAGCCCGGGGACAGGGATTAAGGGCTACACCTTC
>TRBD1|.|TRBJ1-6|TRBV7-9
CASSHDRGNSPLHF
TGTGCCAGCAGCCACGACAGGGGGAATTCACCCCTCCACTTT
>.|.|TRBJ1-2|TRBV6-5
CASSSTGYGYTF
TGTGCCAGCAGTTCCACAGGGTATGGCTACACCTTC
>TRBD1|.|TRBJ1-1|TRBV30
CALRQGNTEAFF
TGTGCCCTAAGACAGGGGAACACTGAAGCTTTCTTT
>.|.|TRBJ1-5|TRBV9
CASSVAEAGQPQHF
TGTGCCAGTAGCGTAGCAGAGGCGGGTCAGCCCCAGCATTTT
>.|.|TRBJ1-6|TRBV20-1
CSAPNGEPLHF
TGCAGTGCTCCGAACGGGGAACCCCTCCACTTT
>.|.|TRBJ1-4|TRBV21-1
CASTPSGTGGEKLFF
TGTGCCAGCACCCCCTCCGGGACAGGGGGGGAAAAACTGTTTTTT
>TRBD1|.|TRBJ1-2|TRBV5-4
CASSPQGGIYGYTF
TGTGCCAGCAGCCCCCAGGGGGGTATCTATGGCTACACCTTC
>.|.|TRBJ2-5|TRBV6-2/TRBV6-3
CASSYPVTSRVETQYF
TGTGCCAGCAGTTACCCCGTGACTAGTAGGGTAGAGACCCAGTACTTC
>.|.|TRBJ1-5|TRBV6-5
CASSAGAQPQHF
TGTGCCAGCAGCGCAGGGGCTCAGCCCCAGCATTTT
>.|once|TRBJ1-1|TRBV4-3
CASSQDPRGGSNTEAFF
TGCGCCAGCAGCCAAGATCCAAGGGGAGGTTCAAACACTGAAGCTTTCTTT
>.|once|TRBJ1-5|TRBV25-1
CASRGQRNQPQHF
TGTGCCAGCAGAGGACAACGCAATCAGCCCCAGCATTTT
>TRBD1|.|TRBJ2-7|TRBV4-2
CASSRGQGDEQYF
TGTGCCAGCAGCCGCGGACAGGGCGACGAGCAGTACTTC
>.|.|TRBJ2-3|TRBV6-5
CASMALSVQYF
TGTGCCAGCATGGCCTTAAGTGTGCAGTATTTT
>TRBD1|few|TRBJ1-2|TRBV30
CAWSEGEETGTYGYTF
TGTGCCTGGAGTGAGGGGGAGGAGACAGGGACCTATGGCTACACCTTC